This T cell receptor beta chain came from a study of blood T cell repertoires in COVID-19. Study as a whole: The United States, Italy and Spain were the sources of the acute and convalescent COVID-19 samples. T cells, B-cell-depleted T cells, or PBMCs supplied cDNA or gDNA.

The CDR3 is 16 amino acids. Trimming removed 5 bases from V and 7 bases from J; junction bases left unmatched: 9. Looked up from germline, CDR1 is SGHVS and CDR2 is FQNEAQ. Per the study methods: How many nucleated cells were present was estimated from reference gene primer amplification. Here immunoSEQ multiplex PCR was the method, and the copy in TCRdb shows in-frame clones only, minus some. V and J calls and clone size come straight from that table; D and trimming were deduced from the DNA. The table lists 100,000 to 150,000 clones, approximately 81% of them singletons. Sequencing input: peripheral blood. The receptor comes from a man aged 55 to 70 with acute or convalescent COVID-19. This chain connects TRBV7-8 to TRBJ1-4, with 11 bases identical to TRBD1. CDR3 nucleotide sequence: TGTGCCAGCAGCCCCCAAGGACAGGGGGCAGTTGAAAAACTGTTTTTT. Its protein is CASSPQGQGAVEKLFF.